This T cell receptor (beta chain) came from a study of post-analysis software for immune sequencing data. Study-wide background: Both relapsing-remitting and secondary progressive multiple sclerosis featured among the disease courses, as did progressive-relapsing multiple sclerosis. Study-wide results and limits: Under F measure analysis, samples from one preparation batch co-clustered strongly. For normalized Chao1 diversity, multiple sclerosis patients scored significantly lower than controls did. The study found TRBV5-6, TRBV5-1 and TRBV20-1 among about five TRBV segments more frequent in patients than controls.

Points on this clonotype: Its specificity is unknown.

TCR beta cDNA libraries had unique molecular identifiers. Input amounts of roughly 0.85 to 11 million T cells were used. These gave about 500,000 cDNA molecules, so each molecule approximated one T cell. TCRdb ran MiXCR on the PCR reads and lists one entry per CDR3 protein. Of a few hundred thousand distinct CDR3 sequences detected, around a third appear once; the ten largest clones hold roughly 13%. V shed 1 base and J shed 0 bases, with 7 bases lying between them. The CDR3 totals 15 residues. Germline V lookup: CDR1 MNHNS, CDR2 SASEGT. This TCR derives from a girl aged 10 to 17 with multiple sclerosis. J is TRBJ2-1 and V is TRBV6-1; either TRBD1 or TRBD2 may supply D (5 bases each). Sample: blood. CDR3 sequence reads: CASSEEGSSYNEQFF. CDR3 bases: TGTGCCAGCAGTGAAGAGGGGAGCTCCTACAATGAGCAGTTCTTC.